A selection of T cell receptor beta chains follows, all from one sample in a study of vaccination and CD4 T cells after COVID-19. TCRdb fed the PCR reads into MiXCR, producing one record per CDR3 protein. The sample includes about 23,000 distinct CDR3 sequences, around 42% seen only once; the top ten take about 18%. No antigen has been identified for these receptors. Sample: CD4+ T cells from blood, cultured in vitro, taken before SARS-CoV-2 vaccination. These TCRs come from a human donor who received a COVID-19 vaccine. Each CDR3 is given with its conserved first and last residue. A D gene is named only where the DNA matches it firmly. Some rows have no size entry. The others give once, few or many, or a class for an expanded clone.

clone_size j_call d_call v_call cdr3_nt cdr3_aa
NA TRBJ2-2 TRBD2 TRBV20-1 TGCAGTGCTAGACCCCAGGAGCGGGGAGTCACCGGGGAGCTGTTTTTT CSARPQERGVTGELFF
few TRBJ1-6 TRBD1 TRBV2 TGTGCCAGCAGTAGGGCCGGGACAGGGAATTCACCCCTCCACTTT CASSRAGTGNSPLHF
NA TRBJ1-5 NA TRBV2 TGTGCCAGCAGTGTGCAAGCTCCTGCTTTTCAGCCCCAGCATTTT CASSVQAPAFQPQHF
few TRBJ2-5 NA TRBV10-1 TGCGCCAGCAGTGATCCTATCGGCGGGGGCGGAGAGACCCAGTACTTC CASSDPIGGGGETQYF
NA TRBJ2-7 NA TRBV7-2 TGTGCCAGCAGCTTACGGGTTTCGGGTGGGGGTAGTGACGAGCAGTACTTC CASSLRVSGGGSDEQYF
NA TRBJ2-3 NA TRBV7-9 TGTGCCAGCAGCTTAAGGTCTATGGTGAGGGTACGCACAGATACGCAGTATTTT CASSLRSMVRVRTDTQYF
NA TRBJ2-3 NA TRBV7-3 TGTGCCAGCAGCTTAGGCGCGAGCGATACGCAGTATTTT CASSLGASDTQYF
NA TRBJ1-2 NA TRBV2 TGTGCCAGCAGTGAGACGGGTGTCTATGGCTACACCTTC CASSETGVYGYTF
once TRBJ2-2 NA TRBV12-3/TRBV12-4 TGTGCCAGCAGTTTACAGGCTAGTTGGACCGGGGAGCTGTTTTTT CASSLQASWTGELFF
NA TRBJ2-7 NA TRBV11-3 TGTGCCAGCAGCTTATCCAGATTCTACGAGCAGTACTTC CASSLSRFYEQYF
NA TRBJ2-1 NA TRBV15 TGTGCCACCAGCAGAGATTGGAGCAGGGATCCCTACAATGAGCAGTTCTTC CATSRDWSRDPYNEQFF
NA TRBJ1-1 NA TRBV6-1 TGTGCCAGCAGCTTGGCGATGAACACTGAAGCTTTCTTT CASSLAMNTEAFF
once TRBJ1-5 TRBD1 TRBV11-2 TGTGCCAGCAGCCCCTTGAGGGGGCGGTACAGCAATCAGCCCCAGCATTTT CASSPLRGRYSNQPQHF